This T cell receptor (beta chain) was retrieved from a study of T-cell reconstitution after alpha-beta-depleted transplantation in children. The sample holds a few counts of this clonotype. V shed 3 bases and J 3 bases; nucleotides not matched to a gene: 6. The CDR3 is 15 amino acids. Unique molecular identifiers were incorporated when the TCRbeta library was constructed. MiXCR, run by TCRdb on the PCR reads, gives a single entry per CDR3 protein. Altogether 250,000 to 300,000 distinct CDR3 sequences are present, approximately 9.8% being singletons, with the ten largest covering roughly a tenth. The specimen was PBMCs from the stem cell graft donor, collected from the stem cell graft. The receptor's source is a human donor who donated a stem cell graft to a child with SCID. This chain uses TRBV12-3 or TRBV12-4 with TRBJ2-7; 9 positions agree with TRBD2. The CDR3 region is CASSLPSGGIYEQYF. The CDR3 nucleotides are TGTGCCAGCAGTTTGCCGAGCGGGGGGATCTACGAGCAGTACTTC.